Listed here are 31 T cell receptor beta chains from one sample, sequenced in a study of T cell changes during pregnancy in multiple sclerosis (dated by TCRdb to the late 2010s). Library preparation used the immunoSEQ multiplex PCR assay. TCRdb took over this immuneACCESS table, retaining in-frame rearrangements with V and J assigned. Such tables are incomplete; in checked studies, under half of the missing clones stem from an unresolved V gene, and the remainder is unexplained. The sample contains 52,000 or so clones, about 90% of them found a single time. The biggest ten clones account for over 0.5% of the sample. The sequences come from CD4+ T cells from peripheral blood mononuclear cells, collected in the first trimester of pregnancy. The receptor set was obtained from a female donor with multiple sclerosis, enrolled in a pregnancy study.

This chain uses TRBV5-1 with TRBJ2-7, with no clear D. CDR1 and CDR2 from the germline V gene are SGHRS and YFSETQ. The V and J ends lost 1 base and 6 bases respectively, with 8 bases between them. The CDR3 is 12 residues long. The CDR3 reads CASSLPYSEQYF. The CDR3 DNA reads TGCGCCAGCAGCTTGCCATACAGCGAGCAGTACTTC.

This sequence joins TRBV5-5 and TRBJ2-2; 7 positions match TRBD2. Germline V gene sequence: CDR1 SGHKS, CDR2 YYEKEE (reference sequence). J gave up 4 bases and V 4 bases, and 7 bases lay outside the gene matches. The length of the CDR3 is 15 residues. CDR3 region: CASSVPSGSTGELFF. CDR3 nucleotide sequence: TGTGCCAGCAGCGTTCCTAGCGGCTCCACCGGGGAGCTGTTTTTT.

CDR3 nucleotide sequence: TGTGCCAGCCGACTAGCGGGGGGGAATGAGCAGTTCTTC. Translated, it gives CASRLAGGNEQFF. V is TRBV27 and J is TRBJ2-1; 14 bases fit TRBD2. The V segment lost 8 bases and the J segment 7 bases; nucleotides outside the gene matches: 1. The CDR3 contains 13 residues. Germline V CDR1 and CDR2: MNHEY, SMNVEV (reference sequence).

This sequence joins TRBV5-1 and TRBJ2-5; D gene unclear. The germline V gene has CDR1 SGHRS and CDR2 YFSETQ. The CDR3 has 14 residues. V shed 4 bases and J shed 2 bases, with 12 bases lying between them. CDR3: CASSRSVGQETQYF. The CDR3 region has the DNA TGCGCCAGCAGCCGTTCGGTCGGTCAAGAGACCCAGTACTTC. Variable domain in full (rest from reference TRBV5-1 and TRBJ2-5): KAGVTQTPRYLIKTRGQQVTLSCSPISGHRSVSWYQQTPGQGLQFLFEYFSETQRNKGNFPGRFSGRQFSNSRSEMNVSTLELGDSALYLCASSRSVGQETQYFGPGTRLLVL.

The chain links TRBV5-1 to TRBJ1-3; D unclear. This CDR3 is built from 15 residues. Germline lookup yields CDR1 SGHRS and CDR2 YFSETQ. V dropped 0 bases and J dropped 5 bases, with 12 bases sitting between them. DNA of the CDR3: TGCGCCAGCAGCTTGGGACTGCGGGAGCGAAACACCATATATTTT. Its translation is CASSLGLRERNTIYF.

The J gene is TRBJ2-5, the V gene TRBV11-2; the D gene is possibly TRBD2 (6 bases). Germline CDR1 is SGHAT and CDR2 is FQNNGV. V was pared by 5 bases and J by 5 bases, with 15 bases between. The CDR3 extends over 14 amino acids. In DNA, the CDR3 is TGTGCCAGCAGCCCTAGCGTACGTAGGGAGACCCAGTACTTC. This gives the protein CASSPSVRRETQYF.

V is TRBV4-1 and J is TRBJ2-3, with 8 bases identical to TRBD1. V trimming: 2 bases; J trimming: 1 base; junction bases outside the gene matches: 2. Per germline, CDR1 MGHRA and CDR2 YSYEKL. This CDR3 spans 15 amino acids. The CDR3 sequence: CASSQWGQGTDTQYF. CDR3 sequence (DNA): TGCGCCAGCAGCCAATGGGGACAGGGCACAGATACGCAGTATTTT.

CDR3 sequence reads: CASLQGNTEAFF. For the CDR3, the DNA is TGTGCCAGCCTCCAGGGGAACACTGAAGCTTTCTTT. The chain employs TRBV7-2 and TRBJ1-1; a weak D match, TRBD1 (5 bases). Germline lookup yields CDR1 SGHTA and CDR2 FQGNSA. CDR3 length: 12 residues. The ends were cut back, 8 bases at V and 1 base at J, with 8 bases in the middle.

The gene calls are TRBV6-1 and TRBJ1-1; D is undetermined. Germline values: CDR1 MNHNS, CDR2 SASEGT. Between the trimmed V and J ends, which lost 10 bases and 1 base, there was a span of 13 bases. This CDR3 is built from 13 residues. CDR3 sequence (DNA): TGTGCCACCTCTGTGAGGGCGAACACTGAAGCTTTCTTT. It encodes CATSVRANTEAFF.

The CDR3 sequence is CASSERGWTYEQYF. The CDR3 DNA is TGTGCCAGTAGCGAGCGGGGTTGGACCTACGAGCAGTACTTC. J is TRBJ2-7 and V is TRBV19; 7 positions match TRBD2. The germline V gene encodes CDR1 LNHDA and CDR2 SQIVND (reference sequence). After removal of 6 bases from V and 2 bases from J, the junction contained 7 bases not matched to a gene. This CDR3 is 14 amino acids long. The complete variable domain, with remaining parts taken from reference TRBV19 and TRBJ2-7, reads DGGITQSPKYLFRKEGQNVTLSCEQNLNHDAMYWYRQDPGQGLRLIYYSQIVNDFQKGDIAEGYSVSREKKESFPLTVTSAQKNPTAFYLCASSERGWTYEQYFGPGTRLTVT.

The rearrangement links TRBV18 to TRBJ1-1; possibly TRBD1 for D (5 bases). The V and J ends lost 3 bases and 13 bases respectively, with 15 bases between them. The length of the CDR3 is 12 residues. CDR1 is KGHSH and CDR2 is LQKENI in the germline V gene. Here the CDR3 DNA reads TGTGCCAGCTCACCGTTAGGGGAGGCAGTTTTCTTT. Its protein is CASSPLGEAVFF.

The chain links TRBV2 to TRBJ1-5, with D perhaps TRBD1 (6 bases). The V gene's germline CDR1 is SNHLY and CDR2 FYNNEI. The CDR3 contains 13 residues. The ends were cut back, 6 bases at V and 6 bases at J, with 12 bases in the middle. The CDR3 region has the DNA TGTGCCAGCAGAGATACAGGGAGTCAGCCCCAGCATTTT. This gives the protein CASRDTGSQPQHF.

This chain uses TRBV5-6 with TRBJ1-6; 8 nucleotides match TRBD1. The germline V gene has CDR1 SGHDT and CDR2 YYEEEE. The CDR3 runs 15 residues. The J segment lost 5 bases and the V segment lost 4 bases, leaving 5 bases of the junction unmatched. Written as DNA, the CDR3 is TGTGCCAGCAGCCCGTCGGACAGGGATAATTCACCCCTCCACTTT. Its translation is CASSPSDRDNSPLHF.

The CDR3 nucleotides are TGTGCCAGCAGTTTTAGTACTAGCGGGGACGGCGAGCAGTACTTC. Translating it yields CASSFSTSGDGEQYF. The J gene is TRBJ2-7, the V gene TRBV27, with 10 nucleotides matching TRBD2. V was clipped by 3 bases and J by 6 bases; unmatched bases: 8. The CDR3 covers 15 residues. Germline V CDR1 and CDR2: MNHEY, SMNVEV (reference sequence).

This clone was detected a few times. The rearrangement uses TRBV6-1 and TRBJ2-5; TRBD2 matches at 7 bases. Germline CDR1 MNHNS, CDR2 SASEGT. CDR3 length: 14 amino acids. J lost 1 base, V lost 7 bases, and 6 bases had no gene match. This chain's CDR3 is CASKRGEGQETQYF. In nucleotides, the CDR3 is TGTGCCAGCAAAAGAGGGGAGGGCCAAGAGACCCAGTACTTC.

The genes are TRBV19 and TRBJ2-1, with D uncertain. This CDR3 has 13 amino acids. The germline V gene encodes CDR1 LNHDA and CDR2 SQIVND (reference sequence). The V end lost 5 bases, the J end lost 4 bases, and 9 bases lay between the germline ends. Here the CDR3 reads CASSPYSYNEQFF. For the CDR3, the DNA is TGTGCCAGTAGTCCGTATAGTTACAATGAGCAGTTCTTC.

The chain joins TRBV27 to TRBJ1-2; 8 nucleotides line up with TRBD1. V trimming: 6 bases; J trimming: 8 bases; junction bases outside the gene matches: 17. The CDR3 totals 16 residues. Germline CDR1 is MNHEY and CDR2 is SMNVEV (reference sequence). The CDR3 here is CASSKQTGVNMGGYTF. In nucleotides, the CDR3 is TGTGCCAGCAGCAAGCAGACAGGGGTGAATATGGGGGGCTACACCTTC.

The rearrangement joins TRBV2 to TRBJ1-6; D might be TRBD1 (6 bases). The CDR3 spans 18 residues. Trimming took 2 bases from V and 9 from J, leaving 23 bases between them. Per the germline V gene, CDR1 is SNHLY and CDR2 is FYNNEI. CDR3: CASSEKRAGVVQVSPLHF. The CDR3 DNA reads TGTGCCAGCAGTGAAAAGCGAGCAGGGGTAGTCCAAGTTTCACCCCTCCACTTT.

The rearrangement links TRBV4-1 to TRBJ2-1; 11 bases align to TRBD2. CDR1 is MGHRA and CDR2 is YSYEKL in the germline V gene. The CDR3 sequence is 16 residues long. With 5 bases clipped from V and 6 bases from J, the junction kept 9 bases outside the gene matches. The CDR3 spells CASSFRSGGETNEQFF. CDR3 bases: TGCGCCAGCAGCTTTCGTAGCGGGGGGGAGACCAATGAGCAGTTCTTC.

V usage is TRBV6-5 and J usage is TRBJ2-7; 10 bases align to TRBD1. The germline V gene encodes CDR1 MNHEY and CDR2 SVGAGI. The CDR3 is made up of 14 amino acids. With V trimmed by 5 bases and J by 9 bases, 10 bases remained unmatched. The CDR3 region has the DNA TGTGCCAGCAGTAGACAGGGGGCGAGTCCTGTGCAGTACTTC. This encodes CASSRQGASPVQYF.

The CDR3 bases are TGTGCCAGCAGCTTCGGACAGGGGATCTATGGCTACACCTTC. Protein: CASSFGQGIYGYTF. The chain recombines TRBV7-9 with TRBJ1-2; 9 nucleotides align to TRBD1. The junction had 3 bases not matched to a gene; V was cut back by 3 bases and J by 4 bases. Germline V CDR1 and CDR2: SEHNR, FQNEAQ (reference sequence). The CDR3 spans 14 residues. The variable domain in full, with the rest retrieved from reference TRBV7-9 and TRBJ1-2, is DTGVSQNPRHKITKRGQNVTFRCDPISEHNRLYWYRQTLGQGPEFLTYFQNEAQLEKSRLLSDRFSAERPKGSFSTLEIQRTEQGDSAMYLCASSFGQGIYGYTFGSGTRLTVV.

The chain carries TRBV2 and TRBJ2-1, with D unclear. V was trimmed by 7 bases and J by 6 bases, leaving 4 bases between them. This CDR3 has 10 amino acids. Germline CDR1 SNHLY, CDR2 FYNNEI. CDR3 amino acids: CASIGNEQFF. Written as DNA, the CDR3 is TGTGCCAGCATCGGCAATGAGCAGTTCTTC.

This clone was detected only once. The genes are TRBV11-2 and TRBJ2-7, with 10 positions matching TRBD1. Losses at the gene ends were 6 bases for V and 6 bases for J; bases not matched to a gene: 2. The germline V gene has CDR1 SGHAT and CDR2 FQNNGV. The CDR3 runs 12 residues. In DNA, the CDR3 is TGTGCCAGCAGGACAGGGGGCTTCGAGCAGTACTTC. This encodes CASRTGGFEQYF.

V usage is TRBV14 and J usage is TRBJ2-3, with 11 bases fitting TRBD2. With 2 bases clipped from V and 0 bases from J, the junction kept 4 bases outside the gene matches. The CDR3 length is 17 residues. CDR1 is SGHDN, CDR2 FVKESK, per germline. The CDR3 DNA sequence: TGTGCCAGCAGCCAACCGGGACTAGCGGAGAGCACAGATACGCAGTATTTT. Its protein is CASSQPGLAESTDTQYF.

This chain joins TRBV5-1 and TRBJ1-1; unclear D gene. Germline loops: CDR1 SGHRS, CDR2 YFSETQ. The V and J ends lost 5 bases and 2 bases respectively, with 28 bases between them. The CDR3 totals 19 residues. CDR3 DNA sequence: TGCGCCAGCAGTCTCATCCTACCGGCGTGGGCAGGAGGAAACACTGAAGCTTTCTTT. The encoded protein is CASSLILPAWAGGNTEAFF.

V is TRBV19 and J is TRBJ2-5, with D possibly matching TRBD2 (5 bases). This CDR3 spans 11 amino acids. V dropped 4 bases and J dropped 5 bases, with 5 bases sitting between them. Germline V gene lookup returns CDR1 LNHDA and CDR2 SQIVND (reference sequence). The CDR3 sequence: CASSTSETQYF. In nucleotides, the CDR3 is TGTGCCAGTAGTACTAGCGAGACCCAGTACTTC.

V and J are TRBV14 and TRBJ2-7, with D hard to call. The V end was cut by 1 base, the J end by 5 bases, with 6 bases between. Germline-derived CDR1 and CDR2 are SGHDN and FVKESK. There are 12 residues in the CDR3. In nucleotides, the CDR3 is TGTGCCAGCAGCCAAGGTGCAGACGAGCAGTACTTC. Encoded protein: CASSQGADEQYF.

CDR3 sequence reads: CASRYQEHGNTGELFF. For the CDR3, the DNA is TGTGCCAGCAGGTACCAGGAACATGGGAACACCGGGGAGCTGTTTTTT. The chain joins TRBV2 to TRBJ2-2; D gene uncertain. Deletions cut 6 bases from V and 1 base from J, with 15 bases between. Germline values: CDR1 SNHLY, CDR2 FYNNEI. CDR3 length equals 16 residues.

V is TRBV5-4 and J is TRBJ2-7; 7 nucleotides align to TRBD2. The CDR3 is 14 amino acids. Trimming cost V 4 bases and J 1 base; bases outside gene matches: 5. Germline loops: CDR1 SGHNT, CDR2 YYREEE (reference sequence). The CDR3 nucleotides read TGTGCCAGCAGCACGGAACTAGCGTCCTACGAGCAGTACTTC. As protein: CASSTELASYEQYF.

Regarding this clone: Different DNA sequences within this sample yield the same CDR3. The rearrangement links TRBV6-6 to TRBJ2-7; 9 nucleotides line up with TRBD2. CDR3 length equals 16 residues. J was trimmed by 3 bases and V by 0 bases; bases with no gene match: 6. Germline V CDR1 and CDR2: MNHNY, SVGAGI (reference sequence). CDR3: CASSYSGRGGFYEQYF. The CDR3 DNA reads as TGTGCCAGCAGTTACTCAGGGCGGGGGGGGTTCTACGAGCAGTACTTC.

This chain uses TRBV28 with TRBJ1-2; no clear D gene. The germline V gene encodes CDR1 MDHEN and CDR2 SYDVKM. Trimming cost V 2 bases and J 8 bases, with 9 bases left between them. The CDR3 sequence is 12 residues long. The CDR3 loop is CASSLTFSGYTF. In DNA form, the CDR3 reads TGTGCCAGCAGTTTAACATTCTCAGGCTACACCTTC.